The 13 T cell receptor beta chains presented below share a single source sample, sequenced in a study of cytomegalovirus exposure and HLA in healthy donors (TCRdb year 2017). Library generation was performed with the immunoSEQ multiplex PCR assay. A mixture of 60 forward primers for TCR Vbeta segments and 13 reverse primers for TCR Jbeta segments was used in the multiplex PCR. This immuneACCESS table, as held by TCRdb, lists in-frame sequences with V and J called but not all clones. Of the missing ones, under half trace to an unresolved V gene in checked studies; the others have no known cause. This sample has over 150,000 clones in its table, and roughly 80% of those were observed once. The leading ten clones occupy 4% of the sample. Sequenced input: PBMCs. The receptors were gathered from a woman aged 35 to 49 in good health and CMV-seronegative.

This clone was detected only once. V is TRBV25-1 and J is TRBJ1-1; TRBD1 aligns across 7 bases. Per germline, CDR1 MGHDK and CDR2 SYGVNS. This CDR3 contains 17 residues. Trimming removed 4 bases from V and 5 bases from J; junction bases left unmatched: 16. For the CDR3, the DNA is TGTGCCAGCAGTGGACAAACCGGGACAGTGAGACCAACTGAAGCTTTCTTT. Translated: CASSGQTGTVRPTEAFF. Full variable domain (rest looked up from reference TRBV25-1 and TRBJ1-1): EADIYQTPRYLVIGTGKKITLECSQTMGHDKMYWYQQDPGMELHLIHYSYGVNSTEKGDLSSESTVSRIRTEHFPLTLESARPSHTSQYLCASSGQTGTVRPTEAFFGQGTRLTVV.

The CDR3, as DNA: TGTGCCAGCAGTCCCTGGGACAGGAGATCGGATACGCAGTATTTT. Translation gives CASSPWDRRSDTQYF. The rearrangement joins TRBV27 to TRBJ2-3; 8 nucleotides align to TRBD1. V lost 5 bases and J lost 6; bases outside the gene matches: 10. Germline CDR1 is MNHEY and CDR2 is SMNVEV (reference sequence). The CDR3 is 15 amino acids.

This clone was observed a handful of times. The chain recombines TRBV28 with TRBJ2-5; the match to TRBD1 covers 7 bases. Per germline, CDR1 MDHEN and CDR2 SYDVKM. V dropped 4 bases and J dropped 5; count of bases not matched to a gene: 10. This CDR3 is 15 amino acids long. The CDR3 DNA follows: TGTGCCAGCAGTTCCTCCAAGGGACAGAAGGAGACCCAGTACTTC. Its translation is CASSSSKGQKETQYF.

The V and J genes are TRBV18 and TRBJ1-3, with 11 bases matching TRBD1. Looked up from germline, CDR1 is KGHSH and CDR2 is LQKENI. This CDR3 spans 17 amino acids. With 7 bases clipped from V and 0 bases from J, the junction kept 8 bases outside the gene matches. CDR3 protein: CASFRDRGSSSGNTIYF. In DNA, the CDR3 is TGTGCCAGCTTTCGGGACAGGGGGTCGAGCTCTGGAAACACCATATATTTT.

The chain couples TRBV28 to TRBJ2-5; D may be TRBD1 (6 bases). The ends were cut back, 5 bases at V and 4 bases at J, with 20 bases in the middle. The CDR3 contains 16 residues. Germline-derived CDR1 and CDR2 are MDHEN and SYDVKM. CDR3 DNA sequence: TGTGCCAGCAGTCCCCGGGCAGGGGAACTCTTAGAGACCCAGTACTTC. Protein product: CASSPRAGELLETQYF.

The genes are TRBV2 and TRBJ2-1, with 12 bases aligning to TRBD2. The germline CDR1 and CDR2 sequences are SNHLY and FYNNEI. J gave up 4 bases and V 4 bases, and 5 bases lay outside the gene matches. The length of the CDR3 is 16 residues. This CDR3 is CASSGQTSGGYNEQFF. DNA for the CDR3: TGTGCCAGCAGTGGCCAGACTAGCGGGGGATACAATGAGCAGTTCTTC.

The chain's CDR3 is CAWSVWTGAYEQYF. The CDR3 DNA follows: TGTGCCTGGAGTGTATGGACAGGCGCCTACGAGCAGTACTTC. The V and J genes are TRBV30 and TRBJ2-7; TRBD1 matches at 7 bases. V trimming: 0 bases; J trimming: 2 bases; junction bases outside the gene matches: 4. This CDR3 is 14 amino acids long. The germline V gene encodes CDR1 GTSNPN and CDR2 SVGIG (reference sequence).

This clone was counted a single time. The V and J genes are TRBV6-5 and TRBJ2-7; D is perhaps TRBD1 (5 bases). The length of the CDR3 is 16 residues. Germline CDR1 is MNHEY and CDR2 is SVGAGI. The ends were cut back, 0 bases at V and 2 bases at J, with 14 bases in the middle. CDR3 region: CASSYSLDRRTYEQYF. The CDR3 bases are TGTGCCAGCAGTTACTCCCTTGACAGAAGGACCTACGAGCAGTACTTC.

The J gene is TRBJ2-5, the V gene TRBV29-1, with 12 bases lining up with TRBD2. The CDR3 runs 14 residues. Germline CDR1 reads SQVTM; CDR2 reads ANQGSEA. The trim removed 7 bases at V and 5 bases at J, leaving 8 bases unmatched. Here the CDR3 reads CSAELAGGQETQYF. The CDR3 nucleotides read TGCAGCGCTGAGCTAGCGGGAGGGCAGGAGACCCAGTACTTC. The full variable domain, completed using reference TRBV29-1 and TRBJ2-5, is SAVISQKPSRDICQRGTSLTIQCQVDSQVTMMFWYRQQPGQSLTLIATANQGSEATYESGFVIDKFPISRPNLTFSTLTVSNMSPEDSSIYLCSAELAGGQETQYFGPGTRLLVL.

The rearrangement joins TRBV5-1 to TRBJ1-5; a weak D match, TRBD1 (6 bases). The V gene's germline CDR1 is SGHRS and CDR2 YFSETQ. Trimming took off 4 bases at V and 6 bases at J, with 26 bases between the two ends. The length of the CDR3 is 18 residues. The DNA of the CDR3 is TGCGCCAGCAGCCTGCCTCCAGGGGTGGGGGTTAGGGGTCAGCCCCAGCATTTT. Translated: CASSLPPGVGVRGQPQHF.

V and J are TRBV19 and TRBJ2-3, with D tentatively TRBD1 (5 bases). Trimming removed 7 bases at V and 5 bases at J, with 16 bases between. The CDR3 covers 14 residues. The germline V gene has CDR1 LNHDA and CDR2 SQIVND (reference sequence). The CDR3 loop reads CASTPQTEQDTQYF. CDR3 coding DNA: TGTGCCAGTACCCCGCAGACAGAGCAAGATACGCAGTATTTT. The full variable domain, in which reference TRBV19 and TRBJ2-3 provide the parts outside the CDR3, is DGGITQSPKYLFRKEGQNVTLSCEQNLNHDAMYWYRQDPGQGLRLIYYSQIVNDFQKGDIAEGYSVSREKKESFPLTVTSAQKNPTAFYLCASTPQTEQDTQYFGPGTRLTVL.

V and J are TRBV5-4 and TRBJ2-7, with D perhaps TRBD2 (5 bases). CDR3 length: 14 amino acids. With 0 bases removed from V and 2 bases from J, the gap between germline ends came to 9 bases. Per germline, CDR1 SGHNT and CDR2 YYREEE (reference sequence). CDR3 DNA: TGTGCCAGCAGCTTGGATTTTAGCGCCTACGAGCAGTACTTC. Protein sequence: CASSLDFSAYEQYF.

As concerns this clone: Other DNA sequences in the sample encode the same CDR3. CDR3 sequence (DNA): TGTGCCAGCAGTGAAGCTCGGGGGACTGAAGCTTTCTTT. Translating gives CASSEARGTEAFF. The chain joins TRBV6-1 to TRBJ1-1, with D possibly being TRBD1 (5 bases). Germline V gives CDR1 MNHNS, CDR2 SASEGT. The germline V and J ends were trimmed by 0 bases and 5 bases, with 7 bases remaining between them. This CDR3 comprises 13 residues.